These 2 T cell receptor beta chains came from one sample sequenced in a study of shared clonotypes between healthy human individuals. Generated by immunoSEQ multiplex PCR, the TCRdb table keeps only in-frame clones and is missing some. Of over 2 million clones in the sample, over 85% were seen once. Sequencing was carried out using naive CD4+ T cells sorted from blood. Subset indicated: CD45RA+ positively selected. The receptors stem from a man aged 18 to 35 in good health.

The rearrangement uses TRBV7-9 and TRBJ2-7, with 14 bases fitting TRBD2. This CDR3 has 15 residues. Per germline, CDR1 SEHNR and CDR2 FQNEAQ (reference sequence). Trimming took 1 base from V and 6 from J; bases not matched to a gene: 2. The CDR3 nucleotides read TGTGCCAGCAGCTTAGGGGGGACTAGCGGGAGCGAGCAGTACTTC. It yields the protein CASSLGGTSGSEQYF.

This chain links TRBV5-1 with TRBJ2-4; 8 bases match TRBD1. The CDR3 sequence is 17 residues long. Looked up from germline, CDR1 is SGHRS and CDR2 is YFSETQ. V gave up 0 bases and J gave up 11 bases; unmatched junction bases: 16. Here the CDR3 reads CASSLAYRGSSRSVQYF. In DNA, the CDR3 is TGCGCCAGCAGCTTGGCCTACAGGGGGTCCTCCAGGTCGGTTCAGTACTTC.